This T cell receptor (beta chain) came from a study of metastatic and nonmetastatic thyroid tumors. The CDR3 is made up of 12 amino acids. From germline, CDR1 is GTSNPN and CDR2 SVGIG (reference sequence). Trimming cost V 7 bases and J 5 bases, with 13 bases left between them. TCRdb redid the clone calls on the PCR reads using MiXCR. The data contain about 40,000 clones, over 9.5% of them seen just once; the ten biggest clones take up around a quarter. No treatment of any kind had been given to any patient before thyroid surgery. Sequenced input: blood. V usage is TRBV30 and J usage is TRBJ2-3; perhaps TRBD1 as D (6 bases). The clonotype comes from a female donor with papillary thyroid cancer or a benign thyroid nodule (not recorded which). Some clones in this sample may be carry-over from other donors' samples. CDR3 loop: CASDRRGDTQYF. The DNA of the CDR3 is TGTGCCTCGGACAGAAGGGGAGATACGCAGTATTTT.